Below, 28 T cell receptor beta chains from the same sample are listed, as sequenced in a study of neurological immune-mediated disorders. One entry per CDR3 protein results from TCRdb running MiXCR on the 5' RACE reads. The table has about 80,000 distinct CDR3 sequences, more than 5% seen once. Time point reported: longitudinal time-point 2. Sequences were obtained from PBMCs. These receptors were collected from a woman in her fifties or sixties with multiple sclerosis.

This clonotype has only a few counts. This chain uses TRBV6-5 with TRBJ1-2, with a possible D match to TRBD1 (5 bases). This CDR3 contains 13 residues. V was cut by 5 bases and J by 8 bases, with 15 bases left in between. Germline V gene sequence: CDR1 MNHEY, CDR2 SVGAGI. The CDR3 is CASSNRERGGYTF. CDR3 nucleotides: TGTGCCAGCAGTAACCGGGAGAGGGGAGGCTACACCTTC.

This clonotype was detected many times. The V call is TRBV5-1, the J call TRBJ1-1; 8 bases match TRBD1. This CDR3 has 15 residues. Trimming cost V 0 bases and J 4 bases; bases outside gene matches: 5. Per the germline V gene, CDR1 is SGHRS and CDR2 is YFSETQ. The CDR3 DNA is TGCGCCAGCAGCTTGGTGACCGGACAGGGCACTGAAGCTTTCTTT. It is translated as CASSLVTGQGTEAFF.

This clonotype occurred many times. CDR3 in amino acids: CASSLDPSADTQYF. The CDR3 nucleotides are TGTGCCAGCAGCTTGGATCCTAGCGCAGATACGCAGTATTTT. The chain uses TRBV5-5 and TRBJ2-3; D is possibly TRBD2 (6 bases). The V gene's germline CDR1 is SGHKS and CDR2 YYEKEE (reference sequence). Trimming stripped 0 bases from V and 4 bases from J, with 9 bases between. This CDR3 has 14 residues.

This clonotype was seen repeatedly, ten times or more. The chain couples TRBV12-3 or TRBV12-4 to TRBJ1-1; no firm D call. V was trimmed by 2 bases and J by 8 bases, leaving 12 bases between them. The CDR3 loop spans 13 amino acids. The chain's CDR3 is CASSLKPVVEAFF. The CDR3 DNA is TGTGCCAGCAGTTTAAAGCCCGTGGTAGAAGCTTTCTTT.

By frequency in the sample, this clonotype is medium-sized. This chain joins TRBV5-1 and TRBJ2-5; D is perhaps TRBD1 (6 bases). This CDR3 spans 14 amino acids. CDR1 and CDR2 (germline): SGHRS, YFSETQ. The V and J ends lost 4 bases and 5 bases respectively, with 15 bases between them. The CDR3 loop reads CASSHGGRGETQYF. The DNA of the CDR3 is TGCGCCAGCAGCCACGGCGGAAGGGGGGAGACCCAGTACTTC.

This clonotype appeared a few times. This may be a read error: a much more frequent sequence differs by one nucleotide. J is TRBJ1-2 and V is TRBV12-3 or TRBV12-4, with 7 bases fitting TRBD1. Trimming at V came to 5 bases and at J to 7 bases, leaving 4 bases not matched to a gene. The CDR3 spans 12 residues. The CDR3 sequence is CASSVDRAGYTF. CDR3 bases: TGTGCCAGCAGTGTCGACAGGGCTGGCTACACCTTC.

The V and J genes are TRBV29-1 and TRBJ1-3, with 7 bases fitting TRBD1. The CDR3 consists of 13 residues. Germline lookup yields CDR1 SQVTM and CDR2 ANQGSEA. Losses at the gene ends were 3 bases for V and 5 bases for J; bases not matched to a gene: 4. CDR3 in amino acids: CSVDPGGRNTIYF. For the CDR3, the DNA is TGCAGCGTTGACCCAGGGGGACGAAACACCATATATTTT.

Turning to this clonotype: A single base separates this from a much larger clone, so it may be a read error. This CDR3 is CAIKPPGGADTQYF. CDR3 bases: TGTGCCATCAAACCCCCAGGGGGGGCAGATACGCAGTATTTT. This rearrangement joins TRBV12-3 or TRBV12-4 to TRBJ2-3; the D gene could be TRBD1 or TRBD2 (7 bases each). The germline V and J ends were trimmed by 10 bases and 4 bases, with 18 bases remaining between them. The CDR3 contains 14 residues.

This chain connects TRBV5-4 to TRBJ2-2, with D unresolved. This CDR3 spans 13 amino acids. Germline V lookup: CDR1 SGHNT, CDR2 YYREEE (reference sequence). V gave up 2 bases and J gave up 5 bases, with 7 bases separating them. The CDR3 DNA sequence: TGTGCCAGCAGCTTAGCCCGGACCGGGGAGCTGTTTTTT. The encoded protein is CASSLARTGELFF.

V usage is TRBV9 and J usage is TRBJ1-1; TRBD1 matches 8 bases. This CDR3 has 19 amino acids. Germline V gene sequence: CDR1 SGDLS, CDR2 YYNGEE. V shed 0 bases and J 1 base; nucleotides not matched to a gene: 14. This CDR3 is CASSVALGATGTGNTEAFF. CDR3 nucleotide sequence: TGTGCCAGCAGCGTAGCTCTGGGGGCGACCGGGACAGGGAACACTGAAGCTTTCTTT.

This clonotype was detected ten times or more. The chain carries TRBV7-2 and TRBJ1-1; D remains unclear. The V and J ends lost 5 bases and 1 base respectively, with 8 bases between them. This CDR3 has 13 amino acids. Germline CDR1 is SGHTA and CDR2 is FQGNSA. Here the CDR3 reads CASSTMGNTEAFF. The CDR3 DNA reads TGTGCCAGCAGCACAATGGGGAACACTGAAGCTTTCTTT. Drawing the rest from reference TRBV7-2 and TRBJ1-1, the complete variable domain is GAGVSQSPSNKVTEKGKDVELRCDPISGHTALYWYRQSLGQGLEFLIYFQGNSAPDKSGLPSDRFSAERTGGSVSTLTIQRTQQEDSAVYLCASSTMGNTEAFFGQGTRLTVV.

This clonotype was found many times. The rearrangement uses TRBV7-9 and TRBJ2-1, with D possibly being TRBD2 (6 bases). The germline V gene has CDR1 SEHNR and CDR2 FQNEAQ (reference sequence). Trimming pared 3 bases from V and 3 bases from J, leaving 9 bases between. The CDR3 sequence is 14 residues long. CDR3 amino acids: CASSFMGGYNEQFF. The CDR3 DNA reads TGTGCCAGCAGCTTCATGGGGGGCTACAATGAGCAGTTCTTC.

This clonotype has at least ten counts. The rearrangement joins TRBV6-1 to TRBJ1-4; D ambiguous. This CDR3 comprises 11 residues. CDR1 and CDR2 (germline): MNHNS, SASEGT. The V end lost 7 bases, the J end lost 4 bases, and 4 bases lay between the germline ends. The CDR3 here is CASKRNEKLFF. The CDR3 DNA is TGTGCCAGCAAGCGTAATGAAAAACTGTTTTTT.

The chain joins TRBV12-3 or TRBV12-4 to TRBJ2-6; 8 bases map to TRBD1. J was trimmed by 4 bases and V by 6 bases; bases with no gene match: 8. This CDR3 is built from 16 residues. CDR3 amino acids: CASRKGQGRGANVLTF. The DNA of the CDR3 is TGTGCCAGCAGGAAAGGACAGGGTCGGGGGGCCAACGTCCTGACTTTC.

This clonotype was recorded at least ten times. The chain employs TRBV7-9 and TRBJ1-1, with D uncertain. Germline V gene data show CDR1 as SEHNR and CDR2 as FQNEAQ (reference sequence). The CDR3 runs to 14 residues. The V end lost 1 base, the J end lost 3 bases, and 9 bases lay between the germline ends. Here the CDR3 DNA reads TGTGCCAGCAGCTTAGAAGGCAGCCACACTGAAGCTTTCTTT. Its translation is CASSLEGSHTEAFF. Complete variable domain (other parts from reference TRBV7-9 and TRBJ1-1): DTGVSQNPRHKITKRGQNVTFRCDPISEHNRLYWYRQTLGQGPEFLTYFQNEAQLEKSRLLSDRFSAERPKGSFSTLEIQRTEQGDSAMYLCASSLEGSHTEAFFGQGTRLTVV.

This clonotype was found many times. V and J are TRBV12-3 or TRBV12-4 and TRBJ1-1; maybe TRBD1 (6 bases). CDR3 length equals 15 residues. Trimming took 6 bases from V and 1 from J, leaving 15 bases between them. CDR3 nucleotide sequence: TGTGCCAGCAGGTTTGCCCCCAGGGGGAACACTGAAGCTTTCTTT. The encoded protein is CASRFAPRGNTEAFF.

This clonotype has a count of ten or more. The chain employs TRBV5-6 and TRBJ2-2; no firm D call. Germline loops: CDR1 SGHDT, CDR2 YYEEEE. Trimming removed 4 bases from V and 5 bases from J, with 6 bases in between. The CDR3 is made up of 12 amino acids. The DNA of the CDR3 is TGTGCCAGCAGCCCCGGGACCGGGGAGCTGTTTTTT. Translated, it gives CASSPGTGELFF.

The chain links TRBV6-5 to TRBJ2-3, with TRBD2 matching 10 bases. The J segment lost 11 bases and the V segment lost 6 bases, leaving 20 bases of the junction unmatched. Germline CDR1 reads MNHEY; CDR2 reads SVGAGI. The CDR3 spans 17 residues. The DNA for the CDR3 is TGTGCCAGCAGCATACGTAGTAGCGGGGGGATTCATGATGGGCAGTATTTT. Residues: CASSIRSSGGIHDGQYF.

There are many counts of this clonotype. The gene calls are TRBV20-1 and TRBJ1-1; D is unresolved. V was pared by 4 bases and J by 1 base, with 7 bases between. Germline V gives CDR1 DFQATT, CDR2 SNEGSKA (reference sequence). This CDR3 comprises 12 residues. The CDR3 nucleotides read TGCAGTGCTAACCAACCGAACACTGAAGCTTTCTTT. Amino acids: CSANQPNTEAFF.

This clonotype was observed many times. The chain combines TRBV12-3 or TRBV12-4 with TRBJ2-3; tentatively, D is TRBD2 (5 bases). The length of the CDR3 is 16 residues. Trimming took 6 bases from V and 0 from J, leaving 16 bases between them. CDR3 sequence: CASSFTVATSTDTQYF. As DNA, the CDR3 is TGTGCCAGCAGCTTCACAGTAGCGACTAGCACAGATACGCAGTATTTT.

This clonotype was recorded at least ten times. This chain connects TRBV20-1 to TRBJ2-5; 7 bases are shared with TRBD1. J lost 1 base, V lost 5 bases, and 13 bases had no gene match. Germline values: CDR1 DFQATT, CDR2 SNEGSKA (reference sequence). CDR3 length: 16 residues. CDR3 region: CSALNRQGGVQETQYF. CDR3 bases: TGCAGTGCTCTAAATCGACAGGGTGGTGTCCAAGAGACCCAGTACTTC.

To note about this clonotype: A read error is possible here, since a much larger clone lies one base away. The chain is built from TRBV3-1 and TRBJ2-5; tentatively, D is TRBD1 (6 bases). Germline CDR1 is LGHDT and CDR2 is YNNKEL (reference sequence). CDR3 length: 14 residues. The CDR3 reads CASSQVRGMTTKYF. The DNA of the CDR3 is TGTGCCAGCAGCCAAGTTAGGGGGATGACGACCAAGTACTTC.

The chain joins TRBV6-6 to TRBJ2-3; D is perhaps TRBD1 (5 bases). The CDR3 loop spans 16 amino acids. V dropped 2 bases and J dropped 1 base, with 13 bases sitting between them. CDR1 is MNHNY, CDR2 SVGAGI, per germline (reference sequence). The chain's CDR3 is CASSYQTGPGTDTQYF. CDR3 DNA: TGTGCCAGCAGTTACCAAACAGGTCCGGGCACAGATACGCAGTATTTT.

With respect to this clonotype: A much bigger clone sits one base away, suggesting this may be a read error. This chain connects TRBV11-2 to TRBJ2-1; 7 nucleotides agree with TRBD2. Germline CDR1 and CDR2: SGHAT and FQNNGV. The CDR3 is 15 amino acids. CDR3 nucleotides: TGTACCAGCAGCTTACCGGGACTACCACCCGGTGAGCAGTTCTTC. Translation gives CTSSLPGLPPGEQFF.

This clonotype came up many times. This chain joins TRBV5-6 and TRBJ1-1; TRBD1 matches at 8 bases. CDR3 size: 15 residues. Germline V gives CDR1 SGHDT, CDR2 YYEEEE. The trim removed 4 bases at V and 2 bases at J, leaving 7 bases unmatched. The CDR3, as DNA: TGTGCCAGCAGCCTTAGGGACAGGTTCAACACTGAAGCTTTCTTT. It codes for CASSLRDRFNTEAFF.

The table lists this clonotype with a few counts. The gene calls are TRBV6-5 and TRBJ2-1, with TRBD1 identical over 7 bases. CDR1 is MNHEY, CDR2 SVGAGI, per germline. With V trimmed by 0 bases and J by 8 bases, 4 bases remained unmatched. CDR3 length: 14 amino acids. The CDR3 loop reads CASSYSETGYEQFF. DNA for the CDR3: TGTGCCAGCAGTTACTCGGAGACAGGGTATGAGCAGTTCTTC.

This clonotype was picked up many times. The chain links TRBV29-1 to TRBJ1-1; TRBD1 agrees at 7 bases. Losses at the gene ends were 6 bases for V and 0 bases for J; bases not matched to a gene: 10. The germline gives CDR1 SQVTM, CDR2 ANQGSEA. The CDR3 spans 15 residues. CDR3 sequence reads: CSVTGQTSLNTEAFF. CDR3 bases: TGCAGCGTCACGGGACAGACCAGTCTGAACACTGAAGCTTTCTTT.

This clonotype was recorded at least ten times. The rearrangement joins TRBV7-6 to TRBJ2-2; weak D call: TRBD1 (5 bases). Trimming took off 3 bases at V and 6 bases at J, with 11 bases between the two ends. From germline, CDR1 is SGHVS and CDR2 FNYEAQ. The CDR3 is made up of 14 amino acids. CDR3 amino acids: CASSFQGTAGELFF. CDR3 bases: TGTGCCAGCAGCTTCCAGGGTACCGCCGGGGAGCTGTTTTTT.